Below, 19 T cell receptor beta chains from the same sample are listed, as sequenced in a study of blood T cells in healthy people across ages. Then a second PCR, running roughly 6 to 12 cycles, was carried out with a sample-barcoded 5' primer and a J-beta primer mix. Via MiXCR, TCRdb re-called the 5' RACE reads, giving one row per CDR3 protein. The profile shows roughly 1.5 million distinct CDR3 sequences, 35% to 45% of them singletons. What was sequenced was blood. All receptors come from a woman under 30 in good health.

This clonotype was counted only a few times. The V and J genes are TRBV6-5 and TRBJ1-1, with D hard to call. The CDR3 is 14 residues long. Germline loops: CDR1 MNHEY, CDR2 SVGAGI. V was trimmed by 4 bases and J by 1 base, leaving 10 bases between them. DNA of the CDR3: TGTGCCAGCAGTTCCCCGGGATCGAACACTGAAGCTTTCTTT. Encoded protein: CASSSPGSNTEAFF.

CDR3 DNA sequence: TGTGCCAGCAGCGGCCAAGGACTAGCGGGGGGTCAAGATACGCAGTATTTT. It is translated as CASSGQGLAGGQDTQYF. The chain uses TRBV9 and TRBJ2-3; 14 positions agree with TRBD2. The CDR3 sequence is 17 residues long. J lost 5 bases, V lost 3 bases, and 8 bases had no gene match. The V gene's germline CDR1 is SGDLS and CDR2 YYNGEE.

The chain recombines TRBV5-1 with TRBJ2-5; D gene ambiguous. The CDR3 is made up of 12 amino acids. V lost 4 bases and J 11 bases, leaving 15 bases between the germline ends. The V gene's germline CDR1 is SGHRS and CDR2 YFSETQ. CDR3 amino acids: CASSQPSREQYF. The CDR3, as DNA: TGCGCCAGCAGCCAACCATCGAGAGAGCAGTACTTC.

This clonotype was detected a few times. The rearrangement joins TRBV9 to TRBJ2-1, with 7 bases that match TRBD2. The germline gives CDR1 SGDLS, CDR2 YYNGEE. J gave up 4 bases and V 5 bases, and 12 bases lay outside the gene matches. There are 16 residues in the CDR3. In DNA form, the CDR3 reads TGTGCCAGCAGTCGTAACCCGCGGGAGCCGTACAATGAGCAGTTCTTC. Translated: CASSRNPREPYNEQFF.

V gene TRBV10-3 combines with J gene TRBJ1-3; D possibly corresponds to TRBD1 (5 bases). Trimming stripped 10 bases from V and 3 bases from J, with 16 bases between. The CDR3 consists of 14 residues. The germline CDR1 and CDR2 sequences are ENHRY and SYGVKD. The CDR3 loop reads CATSAGQGGNTIYF. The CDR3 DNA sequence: TGTGCCACCTCAGCGGGGCAAGGTGGAAACACCATATATTTT.

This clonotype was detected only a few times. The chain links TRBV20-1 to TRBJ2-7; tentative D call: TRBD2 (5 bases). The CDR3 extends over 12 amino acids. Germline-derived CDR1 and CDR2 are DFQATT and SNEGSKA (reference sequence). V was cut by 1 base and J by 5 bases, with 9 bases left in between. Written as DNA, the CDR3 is TGCAGTGCTAGAGCTTGGGAGCACGAGCAGTACTTC. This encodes CSARAWEHEQYF.

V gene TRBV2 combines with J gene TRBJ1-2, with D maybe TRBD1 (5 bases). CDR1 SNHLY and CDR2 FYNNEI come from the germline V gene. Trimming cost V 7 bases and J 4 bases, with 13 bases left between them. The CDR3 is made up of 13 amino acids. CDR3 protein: CASTVGGFYGYTF. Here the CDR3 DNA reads TGTGCCAGCACCGTGGGGGGGTTCTATGGCTACACCTTC.

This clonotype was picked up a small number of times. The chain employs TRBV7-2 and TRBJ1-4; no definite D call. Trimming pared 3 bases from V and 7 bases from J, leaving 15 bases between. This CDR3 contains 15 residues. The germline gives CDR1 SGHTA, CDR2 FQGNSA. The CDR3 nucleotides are TGTGCCAGCAGCTTCTTGGCGGGGATCGCTGAAAAACTGTTTTTT. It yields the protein CASSFLAGIAEKLFF.

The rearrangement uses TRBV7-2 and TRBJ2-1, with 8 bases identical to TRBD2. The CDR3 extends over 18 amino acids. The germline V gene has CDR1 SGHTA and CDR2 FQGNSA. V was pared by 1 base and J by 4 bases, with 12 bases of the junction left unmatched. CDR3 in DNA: TGTGCCAGCAGCTTAGTCACCGGGGGGGCGACCCTTTACAATGAGCAGTTCTTC. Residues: CASSLVTGGATLYNEQFF.

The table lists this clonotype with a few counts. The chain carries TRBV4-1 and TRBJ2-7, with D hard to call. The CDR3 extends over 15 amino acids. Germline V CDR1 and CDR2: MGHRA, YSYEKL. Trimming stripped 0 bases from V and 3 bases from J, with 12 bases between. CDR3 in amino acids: CASSQETYSGYEQYF. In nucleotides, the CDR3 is TGCGCCAGCAGCCAAGAGACTTATTCCGGCTACGAGCAGTACTTC.

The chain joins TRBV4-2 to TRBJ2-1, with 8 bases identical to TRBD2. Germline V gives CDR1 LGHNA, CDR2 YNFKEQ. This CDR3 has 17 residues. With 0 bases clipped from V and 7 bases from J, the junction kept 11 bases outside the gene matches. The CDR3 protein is CASSQDFGREDQNEQFF. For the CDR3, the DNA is TGTGCCAGCAGCCAAGATTTTGGGCGGGAGGACCAAAATGAGCAGTTCTTC.

The CDR3 is CASRTGKQMYTEAFF. The CDR3 DNA reads TGTGCCAGCAGGACAGGGAAACAAATGTATACTGAAGCTTTCTTT. The chain has TRBV12-3 or TRBV12-4 and TRBJ1-1; TRBD1 aligns across 7 bases. J gave up 5 bases and V 6 bases, and 12 bases lay outside the gene matches. This CDR3 contains 15 residues.

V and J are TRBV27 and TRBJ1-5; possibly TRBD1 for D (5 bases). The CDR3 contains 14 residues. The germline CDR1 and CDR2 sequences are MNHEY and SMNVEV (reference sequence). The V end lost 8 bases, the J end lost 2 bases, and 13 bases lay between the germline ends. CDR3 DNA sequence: TGTGCCAGCCAACTGGGGGGGGGCAATCAGCCCCAGCATTTT. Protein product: CASQLGGGNQPQHF.

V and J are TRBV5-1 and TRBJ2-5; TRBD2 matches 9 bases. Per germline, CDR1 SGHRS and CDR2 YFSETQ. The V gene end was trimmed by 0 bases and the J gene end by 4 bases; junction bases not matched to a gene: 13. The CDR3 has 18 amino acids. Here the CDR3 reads CASSLVPSGVIDGETQYF. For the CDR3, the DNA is TGCGCCAGCAGCTTGGTTCCTAGCGGGGTTATTGACGGAGAGACCCAGTACTTC. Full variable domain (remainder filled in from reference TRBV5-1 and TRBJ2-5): KAGVTQTPRYLIKTRGQQVTLSCSPISGHRSVSWYQQTPGQGLQFLFEYFSETQRNKGNFPGRFSGRQFSNSRSEMNVSTLELGDSALYLCASSLVPSGVIDGETQYFGPGTRLLVL.

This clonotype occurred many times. In nucleotides, the CDR3 is TGTGCCATCAGTGAAGGCTACAATGAGCAGTTCTTC. It encodes CAISEGYNEQFF. The chain has TRBV10-3 and TRBJ2-1, with unresolved D. The V end lost 3 bases, the J end lost 3 bases, and 3 bases lay between the germline ends. The CDR3 contains 12 residues. In germline, CDR1 is ENHRY, CDR2 SYGVKD.

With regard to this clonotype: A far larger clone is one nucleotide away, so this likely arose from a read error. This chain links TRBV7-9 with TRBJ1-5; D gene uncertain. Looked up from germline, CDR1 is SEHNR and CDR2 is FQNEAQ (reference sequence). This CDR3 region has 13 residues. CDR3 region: CASSLEGNRPQHF. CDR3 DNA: TGTGCCAGCAGCTTAGAGGGCAATCGGCCCCAGCATTTT.

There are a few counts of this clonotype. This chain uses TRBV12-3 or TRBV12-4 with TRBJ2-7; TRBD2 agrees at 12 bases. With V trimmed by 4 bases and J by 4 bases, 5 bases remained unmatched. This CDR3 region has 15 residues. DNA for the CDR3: TGTGCCAGCAGTTCCACGGGACTAGCGGGTTACGAGCAGTACTTC. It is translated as CASSSTGLAGYEQYF.

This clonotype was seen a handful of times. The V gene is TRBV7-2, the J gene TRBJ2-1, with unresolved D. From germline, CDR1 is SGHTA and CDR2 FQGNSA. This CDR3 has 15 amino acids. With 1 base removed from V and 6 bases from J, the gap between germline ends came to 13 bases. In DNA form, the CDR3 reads TGTGCCAGCAGCTTAGTTGGGGATAGGGCCAATGAGCAGTTCTTC. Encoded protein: CASSLVGDRANEQFF.

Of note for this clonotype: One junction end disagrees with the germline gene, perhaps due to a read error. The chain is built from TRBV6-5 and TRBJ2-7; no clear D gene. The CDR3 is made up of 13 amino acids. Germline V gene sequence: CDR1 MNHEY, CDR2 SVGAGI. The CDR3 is CASSDPGSYGQYF. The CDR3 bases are TGTGCCAGCAGCGACCCTGGCTCCTACGGGCAGTACTTC.